The next 4 T cell receptor beta chains were all read from a single sample in a study of OX40 agonist ivuxolimab in advanced cancers. Sequencing used immunoSEQ multiplex PCR; TCRdb keeps in-frame clones, though not all of them. Counted here are tens of thousands of clones, around nine tenths occurring once; the ten biggest clones make up approximately 0.9%. This specimen consisted of CD4+ or CD8+ T cells sorted from blood, obtained in a trial of the OX40 agonist ivuxolimab. The receptors were sampled from an adult with an advanced solid tumor such as melanoma, head and neck, liver or kidney cancer.

The V call is TRBV4-3, the J call TRBJ1-4; TRBD1 matches at 8 bases. Germline-derived CDR1 and CDR2 are LGHNA and YSLEER. With V trimmed by 3 bases and J by 6 bases, 9 bases remained unmatched. The CDR3 runs to 16 residues. The CDR3 here is CASSQVTGTGYEKLFF. The CDR3 DNA reads as TGCGCCAGCAGCCAGGTCACCGGGACAGGCTATGAAAAACTGTTTTTT.

The chain carries TRBV5-5 and TRBJ1-5, with no clear D. This CDR3 comprises 15 residues. Deletions cut 2 bases from V and 0 bases from J, with 9 bases between. Germline CDR1 reads SGHKS; CDR2 reads YYEKEE (reference sequence). The DNA for the CDR3 is TGTGCCAGCAGCTTACTCGGGGATAGCAATCAGCCCCAGCATTTT. This gives the protein CASSLLGDSNQPQHF.

This clone was counted a single time. The J gene is TRBJ2-2, the V gene TRBV5-1, with TRBD2 identical over 9 bases. Germline trimming cut 6 bases from V and 1 base from J; bases unmatched to any gene: 1. Germline V gene lookup returns CDR1 SGHRS and CDR2 YFSETQ. The CDR3 has 14 amino acids. The CDR3 DNA reads TGCGCCAGCACGACTAGCGGGAACACCGGGGAGCTGTTTTTT. This translates into CASTTSGNTGELFF.

The chain couples TRBV6-6 to TRBJ2-1; 8 nucleotides align to TRBD2. Germline lookup yields CDR1 MNHNY and CDR2 SVGAGI (reference sequence). The CDR3 runs 15 residues. V was pared by 7 bases and J by 7 bases, with 12 bases of the junction left unmatched. CDR3 DNA sequence: TGTGCCAGCATGATATCCGGGACTAGTTTGAATGAGCAGTTCTTC. Translating it yields CASMISGTSLNEQFF.